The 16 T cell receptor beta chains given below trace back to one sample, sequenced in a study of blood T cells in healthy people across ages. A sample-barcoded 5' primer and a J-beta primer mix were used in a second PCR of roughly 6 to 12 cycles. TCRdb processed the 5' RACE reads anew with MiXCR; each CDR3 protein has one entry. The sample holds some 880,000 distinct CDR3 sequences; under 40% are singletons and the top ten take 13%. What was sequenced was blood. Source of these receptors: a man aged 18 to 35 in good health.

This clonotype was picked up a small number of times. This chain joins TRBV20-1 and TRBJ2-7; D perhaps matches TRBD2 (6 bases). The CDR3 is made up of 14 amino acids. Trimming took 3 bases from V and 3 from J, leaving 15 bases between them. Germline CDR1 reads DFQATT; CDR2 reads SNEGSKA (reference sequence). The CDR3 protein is CSASGRTPLYEQYF. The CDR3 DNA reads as TGCAGTGCTAGTGGGAGGACTCCCCTCTACGAGCAGTACTTC.

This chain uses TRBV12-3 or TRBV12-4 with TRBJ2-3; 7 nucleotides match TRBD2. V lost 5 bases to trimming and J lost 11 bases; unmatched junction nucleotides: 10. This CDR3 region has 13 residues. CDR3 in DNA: TGTGCCAGCAGTCTTGCCCGCAGGGAGGGGCAGTATTTT. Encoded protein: CASSLARREGQYF.

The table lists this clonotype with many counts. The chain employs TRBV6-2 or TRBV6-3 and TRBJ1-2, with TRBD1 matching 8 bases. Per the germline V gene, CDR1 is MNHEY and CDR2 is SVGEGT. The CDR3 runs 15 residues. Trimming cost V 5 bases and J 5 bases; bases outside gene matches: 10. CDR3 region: CASSPWGQASYGYTF. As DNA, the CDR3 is TGTGCCAGCAGTCCCTGGGGACAGGCGAGTTATGGCTACACCTTC.

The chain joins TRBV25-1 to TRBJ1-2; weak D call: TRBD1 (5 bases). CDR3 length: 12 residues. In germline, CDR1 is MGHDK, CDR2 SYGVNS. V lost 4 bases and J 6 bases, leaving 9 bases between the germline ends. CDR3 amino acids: CASSATTDGYTF. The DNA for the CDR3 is TGTGCCAGCAGTGCAACGACAGATGGCTACACCTTC.

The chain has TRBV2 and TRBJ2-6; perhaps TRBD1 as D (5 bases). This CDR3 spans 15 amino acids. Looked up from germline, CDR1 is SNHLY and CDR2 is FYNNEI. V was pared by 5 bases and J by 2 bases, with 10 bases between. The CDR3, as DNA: TGTGCCAGCAGTCGTTGGGGCGCTGGGGCCAACGTCCTGACTTTC. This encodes CASSRWGAGANVLTF.

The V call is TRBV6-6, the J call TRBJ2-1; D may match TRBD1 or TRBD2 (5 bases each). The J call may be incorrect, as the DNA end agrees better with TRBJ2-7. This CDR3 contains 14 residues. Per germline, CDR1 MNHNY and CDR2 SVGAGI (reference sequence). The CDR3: CASNEGSSYNEQYF. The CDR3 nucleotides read TGTGCCAGCAATGAGGGGAGCTCCTACAATGAGCAGTACTTC.

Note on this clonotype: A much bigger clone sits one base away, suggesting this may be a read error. The CDR3 coding sequence is TGCAGTGCGACGGCAGGGGGAGGGAGAGATACGCAGTATTTT. This sequence encodes CSATAGGGRDTQYF. This chain connects TRBV20-1 to TRBJ2-3; D possibly uses TRBD1 or TRBD2 (7 bases each). The CDR3 runs 14 residues. The germline CDR1 and CDR2 sequences are DFQATT and SNEGSKA (reference sequence). The V and J ends lost 6 bases and 5 bases respectively, with 18 bases between them.

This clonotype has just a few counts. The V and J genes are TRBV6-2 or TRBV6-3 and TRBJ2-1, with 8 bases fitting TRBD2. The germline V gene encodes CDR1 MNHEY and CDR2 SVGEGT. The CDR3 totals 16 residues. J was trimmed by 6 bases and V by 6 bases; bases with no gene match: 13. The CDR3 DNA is TGTGCCAGCAGGCCTACTGGCGGGGGGACCCTCAATGAGCAGTTCTTC. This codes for CASRPTGGGTLNEQFF.

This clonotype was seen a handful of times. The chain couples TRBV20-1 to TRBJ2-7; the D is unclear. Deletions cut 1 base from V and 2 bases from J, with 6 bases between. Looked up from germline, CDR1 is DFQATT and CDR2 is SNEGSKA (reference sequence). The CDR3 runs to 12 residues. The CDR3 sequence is CSARVTTYEQYF. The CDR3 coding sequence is TGCAGTGCTAGAGTCACCACCTACGAGCAGTACTTC.

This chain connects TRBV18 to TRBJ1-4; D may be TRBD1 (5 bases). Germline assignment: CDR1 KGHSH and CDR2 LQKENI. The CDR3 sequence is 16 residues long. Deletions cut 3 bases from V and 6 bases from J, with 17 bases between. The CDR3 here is CASSPEEGTVYEKLFF. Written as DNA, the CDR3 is TGTGCCAGCTCACCCGAGGAAGGGACGGTATATGAAAAACTGTTTTTT.

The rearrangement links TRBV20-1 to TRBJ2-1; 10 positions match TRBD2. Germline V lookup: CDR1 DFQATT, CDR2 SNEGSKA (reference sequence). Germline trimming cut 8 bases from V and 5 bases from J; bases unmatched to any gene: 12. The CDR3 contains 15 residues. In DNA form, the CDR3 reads TGCAGTACGAAACCATCTAGCGGGGGACACAATGAGCAGTTCTTC. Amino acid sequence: CSTKPSSGGHNEQFF.

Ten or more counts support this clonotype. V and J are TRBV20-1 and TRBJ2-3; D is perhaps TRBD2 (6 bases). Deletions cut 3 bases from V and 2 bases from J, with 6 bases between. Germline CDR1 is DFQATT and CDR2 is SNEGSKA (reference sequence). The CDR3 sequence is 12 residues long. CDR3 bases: TGCAGTGCTAGGGACTACACAGATACGCAGTATTTT. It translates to CSARDYTDTQYF.

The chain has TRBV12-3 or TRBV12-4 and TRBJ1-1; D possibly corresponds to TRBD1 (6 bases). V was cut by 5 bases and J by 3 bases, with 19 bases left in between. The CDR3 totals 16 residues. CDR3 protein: CASSGGRWGLHTEAFF. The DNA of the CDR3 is TGTGCCAGCAGTGGGGGTCGGTGGGGGCTTCACACTGAAGCTTTCTTT.

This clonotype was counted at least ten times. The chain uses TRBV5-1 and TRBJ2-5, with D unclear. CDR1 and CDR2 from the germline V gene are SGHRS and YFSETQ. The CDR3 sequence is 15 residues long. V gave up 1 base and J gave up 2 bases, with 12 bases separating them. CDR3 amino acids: CASSLRGLVQETQYF. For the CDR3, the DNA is TGCGCCAGCAGCTTGCGAGGATTGGTACAAGAGACCCAGTACTTC.

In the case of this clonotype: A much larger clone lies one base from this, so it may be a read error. The CDR3 nucleotides read TGTGCCAGCACCCGGACGGTGAACACTGAAGCTTTCTTT. Encoded protein: CASTRTVNTEAFF. The chain recombines TRBV2 with TRBJ1-1; D is unresolved. V was pared by 7 bases and J by 0 bases, with 9 bases between. Germline CDR1 SNHLY, CDR2 FYNNEI. CDR3 length: 13 amino acids.

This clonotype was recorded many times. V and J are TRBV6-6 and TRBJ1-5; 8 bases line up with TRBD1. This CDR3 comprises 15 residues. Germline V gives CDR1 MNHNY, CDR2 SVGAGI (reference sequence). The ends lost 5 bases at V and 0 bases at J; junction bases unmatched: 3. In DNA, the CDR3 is TGTGCCAGCAGTAGGGACAGGTTTAGCAATCAGCCCCAGCATTTT. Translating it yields CASSRDRFSNQPQHF.